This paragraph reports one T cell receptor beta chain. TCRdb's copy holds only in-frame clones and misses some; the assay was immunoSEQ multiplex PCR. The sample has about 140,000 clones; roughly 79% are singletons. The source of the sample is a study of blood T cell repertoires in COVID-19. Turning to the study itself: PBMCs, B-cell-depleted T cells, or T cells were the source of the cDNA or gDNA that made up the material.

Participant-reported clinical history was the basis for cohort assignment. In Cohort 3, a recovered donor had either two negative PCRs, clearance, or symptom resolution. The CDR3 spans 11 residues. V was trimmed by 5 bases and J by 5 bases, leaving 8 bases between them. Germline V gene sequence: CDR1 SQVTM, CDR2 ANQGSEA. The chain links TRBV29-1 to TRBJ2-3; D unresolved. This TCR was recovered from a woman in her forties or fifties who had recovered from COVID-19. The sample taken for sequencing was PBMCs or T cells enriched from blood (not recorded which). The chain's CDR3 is CSVYQRDTQYF. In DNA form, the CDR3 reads TGCAGCGTTTATCAGCGAGATACGCAGTATTTT.